This TCR beta chain was sequenced for a study of T cell responses to AZD1222 COVID-19 vaccine. General study findings and limits: Only a handful of AZD1222 recipients tested seropositive at baseline. CD4 TCRs linked to vaccination spanned spike, dominating at 160-218 and 743-854.

Produced via immunoSEQ multiplex PCR; TCRdb's table is partial and in-frame only. In the table there are about 94,000 clones, about 85% of which are singletons. J lost 3 bases, V lost 5 bases, and 8 bases had no gene match. This CDR3 contains 16 residues. The V gene's germline CDR1 is SGHTA and CDR2 FQGNSA. On this clone itself: Antigen specificity is unknown.

Pooled samples include second doses given at about 4 or 12 weeks. The gene calls are TRBV7-2 and TRBJ1-4; 8 bases line up with TRBD1. The source was peripheral blood, collected 28 days after the second AZD1222 dose. This sequence was found in an adult who received the AZD1222 COVID-19 vaccine. CDR3 DNA: TGTGCCAGCAGCACCCGACAGGGGTCGGCTAATGAAAAACTGTTTTTT. Translated: CASSTRQGSANEKLFF.